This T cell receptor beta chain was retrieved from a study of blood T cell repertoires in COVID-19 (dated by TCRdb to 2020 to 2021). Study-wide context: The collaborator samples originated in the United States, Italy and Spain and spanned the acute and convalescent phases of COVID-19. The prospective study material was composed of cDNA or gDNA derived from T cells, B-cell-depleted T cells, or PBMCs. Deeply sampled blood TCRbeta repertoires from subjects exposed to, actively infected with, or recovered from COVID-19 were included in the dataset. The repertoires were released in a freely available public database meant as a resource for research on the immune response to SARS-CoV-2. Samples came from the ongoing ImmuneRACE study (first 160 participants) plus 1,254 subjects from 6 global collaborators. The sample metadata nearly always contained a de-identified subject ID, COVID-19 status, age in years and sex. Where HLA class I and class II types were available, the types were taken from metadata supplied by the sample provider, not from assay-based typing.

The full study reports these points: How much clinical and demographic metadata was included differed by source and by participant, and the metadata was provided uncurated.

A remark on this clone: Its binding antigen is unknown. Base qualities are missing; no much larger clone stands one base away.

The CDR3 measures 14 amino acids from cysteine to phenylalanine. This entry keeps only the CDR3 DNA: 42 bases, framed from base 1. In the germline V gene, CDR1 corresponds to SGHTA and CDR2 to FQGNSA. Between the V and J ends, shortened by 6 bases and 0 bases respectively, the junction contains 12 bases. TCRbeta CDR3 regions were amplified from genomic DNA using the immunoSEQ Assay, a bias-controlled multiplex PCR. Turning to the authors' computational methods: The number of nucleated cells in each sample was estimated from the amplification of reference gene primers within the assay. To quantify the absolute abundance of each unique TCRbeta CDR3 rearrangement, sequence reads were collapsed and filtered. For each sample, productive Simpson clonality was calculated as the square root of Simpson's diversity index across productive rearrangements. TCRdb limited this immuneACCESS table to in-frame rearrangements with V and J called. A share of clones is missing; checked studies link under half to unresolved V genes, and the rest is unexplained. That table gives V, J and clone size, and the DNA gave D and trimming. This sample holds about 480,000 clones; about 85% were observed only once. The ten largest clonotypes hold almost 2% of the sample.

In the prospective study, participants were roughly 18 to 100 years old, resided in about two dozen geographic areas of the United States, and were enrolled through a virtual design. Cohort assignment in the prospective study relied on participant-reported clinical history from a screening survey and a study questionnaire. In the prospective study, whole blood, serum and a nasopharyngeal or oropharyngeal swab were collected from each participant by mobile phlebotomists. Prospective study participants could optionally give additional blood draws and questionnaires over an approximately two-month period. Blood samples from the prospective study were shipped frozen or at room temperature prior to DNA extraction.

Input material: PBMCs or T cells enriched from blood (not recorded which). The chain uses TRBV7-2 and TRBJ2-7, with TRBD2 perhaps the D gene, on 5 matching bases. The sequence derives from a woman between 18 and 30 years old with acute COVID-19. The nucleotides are TGTGCCAGCAGTTATAGCGAGGGCTCCTACGAGCAGTACTTC. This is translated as CASSYSEGSYEQYF.